The rows below give T cell receptor beta chains drawn from one sample of a study of OX40 agonist ivuxolimab in advanced cancers. The assay was immunoSEQ multiplex PCR, and TCRdb's table has in-frame clones only and misses some. The sample holds 45,000 to 55,000 clones; roughly 80% are singletons and the top ten take 1.5% to 2%. The sequences come from CD4+ or CD8+ T cells sorted from blood, collected in a trial of the OX40 agonist ivuxolimab. These receptors all come from an adult with an advanced solid tumor such as melanoma, head and neck, liver or kidney cancer. The CDR3 runs from the conserved cysteine through the conserved F or W. A D gene is named only where the DNA matches it firmly. A row's size may be missing; if present it is once, few, many or a size class.

j_call: TRBJ2-3
v_call: TRBV4-1
clone_size: .
d_call: .
cdr3_aa: CASSQDLDSWGGDTQYF
cdr3_nt: TGCGCCAGCAGCCAAGATTTGGACAGTTGGGGTGGGGATACGCAGTATTTT

j_call: TRBJ1-1
v_call: TRBV18
clone_size: .
d_call: .
cdr3_aa: CASSPREDAGTEAFF
cdr3_nt: TGTGCCAGCTCACCTCGGGAGGACGCGGGCACTGAAGCTTTCTTT

j_call: TRBJ2-5
v_call: TRBV4-1
clone_size: .
d_call: .
cdr3_aa: CASNPTGLNQETQYF
cdr3_nt: TGCGCCAGCAACCCGACAGGACTTAACCAAGAGACCCAGTACTTC

j_call: TRBJ2-2
v_call: TRBV28
clone_size: .
d_call: .
cdr3_aa: CASSLRTVPGELFF
cdr3_nt: TGTGCCAGCAGTTTAAGGACGGTACCAGGGGAGCTGTTTTTT

j_call: TRBJ1-5
v_call: TRBV28
clone_size: .
d_call: .
cdr3_aa: CASSLEGTSNQPQHF
cdr3_nt: TGTGCCAGCAGTTTAGAGGGGACAAGCAATCAGCCCCAGCATTTT

j_call: TRBJ1-2
v_call: TRBV28
clone_size: .
d_call: .
cdr3_aa: CASSLRLGGYTF
cdr3_nt: TGTGCCAGCAGTTTACGTCTGGGTGGCTACACCTTC

j_call: TRBJ1-2
v_call: TRBV28
clone_size: .
d_call: .
cdr3_aa: CASSLGQVTNYGYTF
cdr3_nt: TGTGCCAGCAGTTTGGGGCAGGTTACTAACTATGGCTACACCTTC

j_call: TRBJ2-5
v_call: TRBV29-1
clone_size: .
d_call: .
cdr3_aa: CSVEDPRGSRQETQYF
cdr3_nt: TGCAGCGTTGAAGATCCGCGGGGTAGTAGACAAGAGACCCAGTACTTC

j_call: TRBJ2-1
v_call: TRBV27
clone_size: .
d_call: TRBD2
cdr3_aa: CASTGTSGTNEQFF
cdr3_nt: TGTGCCAGCACTGGGACTAGCGGGACCAATGAGCAGTTCTTC

j_call: TRBJ2-5
v_call: TRBV18
clone_size: .
d_call: .
cdr3_aa: CASSMGVGGETQYF
cdr3_nt: TGTGCCAGCTCGATGGGAGTCGGAGGAGAGACCCAGTACTTC

j_call: TRBJ2-4
v_call: TRBV27
clone_size: .
d_call: .
cdr3_aa: CASSFLAKNIQYF
cdr3_nt: TGTGCCAGCAGTTTCCTAGCCAAAAACATTCAGTACTTC

j_call: TRBJ1-2
v_call: TRBV4-3
clone_size: few
d_call: .
cdr3_aa: CASSQEQAVGYTF
cdr3_nt: TGCGCCAGCAGCCAAGAGCAGGCTGTTGGCTACACCTTC

j_call: TRBJ1-5
v_call: TRBV7-2
clone_size: few
d_call: .
cdr3_aa: CASSFTGGNQPQHF
cdr3_nt: TGTGCCAGCAGCTTTACGGGGGGCAATCAGCCCCAGCATTTT

j_call: TRBJ1-2
v_call: TRBV9
clone_size: .
d_call: .
cdr3_aa: CASSGYGQLNYGYTF
cdr3_nt: TGTGCCAGCAGCGGATACGGACAGCTTAACTATGGCTACACCTTC

j_call: TRBJ1-2
v_call: TRBV28
clone_size: .
d_call: .
cdr3_aa: CASSLLTANYGYTF
cdr3_nt: TGTGCCAGCAGCCTGCTGACAGCTAACTATGGCTACACCTTC

j_call: TRBJ2-1
v_call: TRBV7-9
clone_size: .
d_call: TRBD2
cdr3_aa: CASSLRGGLAVRNEQFF
cdr3_nt: TGTGCCAGCTCCTTAAGGGGTGGACTAGCGGTGAGGAATGAGCAGTTCTTC

j_call: TRBJ1-4
v_call: TRBV2
clone_size: .
d_call: .
cdr3_aa: CASSENRIDEKLFF
cdr3_nt: TGTGCCAGCAGTGAAAACAGAATTGATGAAAAACTGTTTTTT

j_call: TRBJ2-7
v_call: TRBV7-2
clone_size: .
d_call: .
cdr3_aa: CASSLVGSSYEQYF
cdr3_nt: TGTGCCAGCAGCTTAGTGGGCAGCTCCTACGAGCAGTACTTC

j_call: TRBJ1-2
v_call: TRBV29-1
clone_size: few
d_call: .
cdr3_aa: CSVEDQVTSYGYTF
cdr3_nt: TGCAGCGTTGAAGATCAAGTCACCTCCTATGGCTACACCTTC

j_call: TRBJ2-1
v_call: TRBV5-1
clone_size: .
d_call: .
cdr3_aa: CASSLLGAPNNEQFF
cdr3_nt: TGCGCCAGCAGCTTGTTGGGAGCCCCTAACAATGAGCAGTTCTTC

j_call: TRBJ1-1
v_call: TRBV28
clone_size: .
d_call: TRBD1
cdr3_aa: CASSSTRGPSAFF
cdr3_nt: TGTGCCAGCAGCAGCACCAGGGGGCCGTCAGCTTTCTTT

j_call: TRBJ2-7
v_call: TRBV10-2
clone_size: .
d_call: TRBD1
cdr3_aa: CASSGTGANEQYF
cdr3_nt: TGCGCCAGCAGTGGGACAGGGGCCAACGAGCAGTACTTC